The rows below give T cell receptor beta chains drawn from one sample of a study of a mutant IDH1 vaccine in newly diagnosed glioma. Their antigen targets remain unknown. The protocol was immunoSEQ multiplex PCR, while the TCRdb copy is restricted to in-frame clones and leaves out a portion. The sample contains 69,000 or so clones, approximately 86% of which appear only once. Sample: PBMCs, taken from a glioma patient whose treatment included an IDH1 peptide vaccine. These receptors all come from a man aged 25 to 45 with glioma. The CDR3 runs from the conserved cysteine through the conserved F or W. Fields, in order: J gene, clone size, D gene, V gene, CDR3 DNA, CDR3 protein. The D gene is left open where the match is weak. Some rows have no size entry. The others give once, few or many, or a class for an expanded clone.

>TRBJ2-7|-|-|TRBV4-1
TGCGCCAGCAGCCAACCCGGGGTCTACGAGCAGTACTTC
CASSQPGVYEQYF
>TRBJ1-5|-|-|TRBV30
TGTGCCTGGAGCCCCGGTAATCAGCCCCAGCATTTT
CAWSPGNQPQHF
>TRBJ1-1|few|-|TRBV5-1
TGCGCCAGCAGCTTGGATCCGGGTACCACTGAAGCTTTCTTT
CASSLDPGTTEAFF
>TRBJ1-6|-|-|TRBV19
TGTGCCAGTAGTCAGGGCGTACTTAATTCACCCCTCCACTTT
CASSQGVLNSPLHF
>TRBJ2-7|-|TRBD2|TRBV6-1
TGTGCCAGCAGTGAAGAAGGGACTAGCGTTCCCTACGAGCAGTACTTC
CASSEEGTSVPYEQYF
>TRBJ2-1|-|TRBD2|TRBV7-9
TGTGCCAGCAGCTTAGTTAGCGGGGTAACGAACAATGAGCAGTTCTTC
CASSLVSGVTNNEQFF
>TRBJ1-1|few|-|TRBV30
TGTGCCTGGAGTCCTGGGGGAACTGAAGCTTTCTTT
CAWSPGGTEAFF
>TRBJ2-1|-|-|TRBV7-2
TGTGCCAGCAGCGAGGACTTCACGACCTACAATGAGCAGTTCTTC
CASSEDFTTYNEQFF
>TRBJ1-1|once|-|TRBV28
TGTGCCAGCAGTTTTTCTGCACAAGACAGGTCGCCTTGGACTGAAGCTTTCTTT
CASSFSAQDRSPWTEAFF
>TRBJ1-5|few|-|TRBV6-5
TGTGCCAGCAGTTACTCGGGATCGAATCAGCCCCAGCATTTT
CASSYSGSNQPQHF
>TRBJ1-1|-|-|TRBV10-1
TGCGCCAGCAGTGACGGGGGGGGGAACACTGAAGCTTTCTTT
CASSDGGGNTEAFF
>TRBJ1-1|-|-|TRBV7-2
TGTGCCAGCAGCTGGGCGGGGTTTGGAGCTGAAGCTTTCTTT
CASSWAGFGAEAFF
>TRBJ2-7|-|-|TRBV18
TGTGCCAGCTCACCACGACCCGTTTTCGCCTACGAGCAGTACTTC
CASSPRPVFAYEQYF
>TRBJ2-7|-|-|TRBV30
TGTGCCGGTCGGGACACCTACTACGAGCAGTACTTC
CAGRDTYYEQYF
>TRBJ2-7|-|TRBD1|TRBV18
TGTGCCAGCTCACCCGACAGGGGCCGCCTCGGGGAGCAGTACTTC
CASSPDRGRLGEQYF
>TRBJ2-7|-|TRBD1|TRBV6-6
TGTGCCAGCAGCCATTTGGACAGGGGCGAGCAGTACTTC
CASSHLDRGEQYF
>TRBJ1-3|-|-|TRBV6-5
TGTGCCAGCAGAGATTCGGGGGCCGGAAACACCATATATTTT
CASRDSGAGNTIYF
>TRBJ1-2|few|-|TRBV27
TGTGCCAGCAGTTCTGGGTATGGCTACACCTTC
CASSSGYGYTF
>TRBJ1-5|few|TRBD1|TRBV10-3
TGTGCCATCAGTACTGACAGGGATAATCAGCCCCAGCATTTT
CAISTDRDNQPQHF
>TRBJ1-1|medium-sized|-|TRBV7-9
TGTGCCAGCAGCTTAGCAGGGGGAAGCACTGAAGCTTTCTTT
CASSLAGGSTEAFF
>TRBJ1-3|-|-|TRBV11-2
TGTGCCAGCAGCTCTAGGGCCTCTGGAAACACCATATATTTT
CASSSRASGNTIYF
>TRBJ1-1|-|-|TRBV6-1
TGTGCCAGCTTTAGACAGAACACTGAAGCTTTCTTT
CASFRQNTEAFF
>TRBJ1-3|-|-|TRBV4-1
TGCGCCAGCAGCCAAGCACAGACAGCCGGAAACACCATATATTTT
CASSQAQTAGNTIYF
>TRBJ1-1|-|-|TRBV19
TGTGCCACTTCTGGCGGCAGGGATGGTGAAGCTTTCTTT
CATSGGRDGEAFF
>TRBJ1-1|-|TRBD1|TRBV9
TGTGCCAGCAGCGTAGGCGACGAGGGGGCTGGAGCTTTCTTT
CASSVGDEGAGAFF
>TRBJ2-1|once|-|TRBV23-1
TGCGCCAGCAGTCAATCGTATAGCTTTCTGGCCTACAATGAGCAGTTCTTC
CASSQSYSFLAYNEQFF
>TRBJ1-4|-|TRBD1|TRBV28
TGTGCCAGCATTCGGGGACAGAGCTTGGGAGTGCGAGGGGGTTCTGAAAAACTGTTTTTT
CASIRGQSLGVRGGSEKLFF
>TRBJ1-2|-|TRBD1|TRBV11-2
TGTGCCAGCAGCTCAGGACAGGGGTATGGCTACACCTTC
CASSSGQGYGYTF
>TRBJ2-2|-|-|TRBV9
TGTGCCAGCAGCGCCCAAGGGATAGACACCGGGGAGCTGTTTTTT
CASSAQGIDTGELFF
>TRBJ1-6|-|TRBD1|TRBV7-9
TGTGCCAGCAGCCCAACAGGGGCGGCTGGAACACCCCTCCACTTT
CASSPTGAAGTPLHF
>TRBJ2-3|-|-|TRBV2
TGTGCCAGCACTTTGGCGGGGGCCCGAGGAACGCAGTATTTT
CASTLAGARGTQYF
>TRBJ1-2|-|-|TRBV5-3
TGTGCCAGAAGGTGCAGGGCGGCCTATGGCTACACCTTC
CARRCRAAYGYTF
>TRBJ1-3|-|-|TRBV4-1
TGCGCCAGCAGCCGAGGGGTCCGGATTTCTGGAAACACCATATATTTT
CASSRGVRISGNTIYF
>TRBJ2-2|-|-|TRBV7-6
TGTGCCAGCAGCCCTGACAGAACAAGAACCGGGGAGCTGTTTTTT
CASSPDRTRTGELFF
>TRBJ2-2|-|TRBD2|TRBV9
TGTGCCAGCAGCTTCTCGATATGGACTAGCGGGTCGAGAGGCACCGGGGAGCTGTTTTTT
CASSFSIWTSGSRGTGELFF
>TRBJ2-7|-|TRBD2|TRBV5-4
TGCGCCAGCAGCCAGGATACTAGCGGGGGGGCCTACGAGCAGTACTTC
CASSQDTSGGAYEQYF
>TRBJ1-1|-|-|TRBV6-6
TGTGCCAGCAGACCCGGGCCTCACACTGAAGCTTTCTTT
CASRPGPHTEAFF
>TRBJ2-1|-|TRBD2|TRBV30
TGTGCCTGGGGCACCGGGACTAGCTCTTGGAATGAGCAGTTCTTC
CAWGTGTSSWNEQFF
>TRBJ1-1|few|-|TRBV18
TGTGCCAGCTCCCCTGGACGAACGGGCACTGAAGCTTTCTTT
CASSPGRTGTEAFF
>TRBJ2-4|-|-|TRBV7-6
TGTGCCAGCAGCTTAAACCGGGGAACCAAAAACATTCAGTACTTC
CASSLNRGTKNIQYF
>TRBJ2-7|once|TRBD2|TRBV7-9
TGTGCCAGCAGCTTTTCAAGCGGGGGGTCCTACGAGCAGTACTTC
CASSFSSGGSYEQYF
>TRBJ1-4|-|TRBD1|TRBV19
TGTGCCAGTAGCACGGACAGGGGGGCCGAAAAACTGTTTTTT
CASSTDRGAEKLFF
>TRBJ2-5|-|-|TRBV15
TGTGCCACCAGCAGAGATTTACCTCCTGAGGAGACCCAGTACTTC
CATSRDLPPEETQYF
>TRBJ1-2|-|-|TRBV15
TGTGCCACCAGCAGAGTCCCTCGGGACCCACCGGGCGGCTACACCTTC
CATSRVPRDPPGGYTF
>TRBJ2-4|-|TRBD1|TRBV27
TGTGCCAGCAGTTTAGACAGGGGCCAAGGGATTCAGTACTTC
CASSLDRGQGIQYF
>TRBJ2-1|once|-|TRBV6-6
TGTGCCAGCAGTTACTCGACTAATGAGCAGTTCTTC
CASSYSTNEQFF
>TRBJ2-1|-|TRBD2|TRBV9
TGTGCCAGCAGCGTGCGTAGCGGGGGGGCTTCCTACAATGAGCAGTTCTTC
CASSVRSGGASYNEQFF
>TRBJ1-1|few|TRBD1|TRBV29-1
TGCAGCGTTGAGAAGGACAGGGGTAGCACTGAAGCTTTCTTT
CSVEKDRGSTEAFF